This T cell receptor beta chain was captured in a study of radiotherapy plus CTLA-4 blockade in lung cancer. Study-level results: There was expansion of tumor-derived TCR clones in blood after radiotherapy plus ipilimumab.

In regard to this clone: Its antigen remains unknown.

Between the trimmed V and J ends, which lost 1 base and 5 bases, there was a span of 12 bases. The CDR3 is 15 residues long. Germline V gene data show CDR1 as LNHDA and CDR2 as SQIVND (reference sequence). Using immunoSEQ multiplex PCR, the repertoire was profiled, and TCRdb retains in-frame clones only, with some absent. This table has about 49,000 clones, 70% to 90% appearing once. The chain uses TRBV19 and TRBJ1-5; TRBD1 might be the D (5 bases). The receptor was derived from a human donor with non-small cell lung cancer whose response to radiotherapy plus ipilimumab could not be evaluated. Sequenced here: peripheral blood, sampled from a patient treated with radiotherapy plus ipilimumab. The CDR3 DNA follows: TGTGCCAGTAGTATAGTCAGGGCCATCCATCAGCCCCAGCATTTT. Protein sequence: CASSIVRAIHQPQHF. The complete variable domain, with remaining parts taken from reference TRBV19 and TRBJ1-5, reads DGGITQSPKYLFRKEGQNVTLSCEQNLNHDAMYWYRQDPGQGLRLIYYSQIVNDFQKGDIAEGYSVSREKKESFPLTVTSAQKNPTAFYLCASSIVRAIHQPQHFGDGTRLSIL.